Detailed here is one T cell receptor (beta chain). Its cognate antigen is unknown. This entry comes from a study of cytomegalovirus exposure and HLA in healthy donors. Amplification used 60 Vbeta primers and 13 Jbeta primers. Measured with immunoSEQ multiplex PCR; TCRdb has only the in-frame clones, and not every one. The table includes 150,000 to 200,000 clones, 80% to 85% detected once. The CDR3 has 17 amino acids. Unmatched junction bases numbered 10, after V lost 2 bases and J lost 4 bases. Per the germline V gene, CDR1 is GTSNPN and CDR2 is SVGIG (reference sequence). Study-wide results and caveats: In a later analysis, TCR beta V- and J-gene trimming was associated with a missense DCLRE1C variant.

The sample comprised PBMCs. This sequence originates from a woman aged 18-29 years in good health and CMV-seronegative. This rearrangement joins TRBV30 to TRBJ2-2; 10 bases line up with TRBD2. The CDR3: CAWSPTRTSGVTGELFF. Here the CDR3 DNA reads TGTGCCTGGAGTCCGACTCGAACTAGCGGGGTCACCGGGGAGCTGTTTTTT.